Listed below are T cell receptor beta chains from one sample, sequenced in a study of cytomegalovirus exposure and HLA in healthy donors. Clones were sequenced by immunoSEQ multiplex PCR, and TCRdb holds only the in-frame ones, with some missing. Here the sample spans approximately 65,000 clones, approximately 74% being singletons. Sequences were obtained from PBMCs. These receptors were obtained from a man aged 40-49 years in good health and CMV-seropositive. The CDR3 runs from the conserved cysteine through the conserved F or W. A D gene is named only where the DNA matches it firmly. The size entry is marked missing in some rows and otherwise reads once, few, many or a size class.

j_gene	abundance	v_gene	d_gene	CDR3nt	CDR3aa
TRBJ2-1	-	TRBV7-2	TRBD2	TGTGCCAGCAGTCGCGGGGGGCTGGCTACGAGTGAGCAGTTCTTC	CASSRGGLATSEQFF
TRBJ1-4	-	TRBV7-9	-	TGTTCCAGCAGCTGGCCTGATGAAAAACTGTTTTTT	CSSSWPDEKLFF
TRBJ2-1	-	TRBV6-1	TRBD1	TGTGCCAGCAGTGTACGGACAGGGGGCCCCTACAATGAGCAGTTCTTC	CASSVRTGGPYNEQFF
TRBJ2-1	-	TRBV4-3	TRBD2	TGCGCCAGCAGCCTTCTAGCGGGGAACAATGAGCAGTTCTTC	CASSLLAGNNEQFF
TRBJ2-5	-	TRBV5-8	TRBD1	TGTGCCAGCAGCTTGTTTTCCCGGGACAGGGAAGAGACCCAGTACTTC	CASSLFSRDREETQYF
TRBJ1-6	-	TRBV19	-	TGTGCCAGTACCCGGGGGTTGGGTTCACCCCTCCACTTT	CASTRGLGSPLHF
TRBJ2-6	-	TRBV27	-	TGTGCCAGCAGTTTAGGGTACAGAACCGGGGCCAACGTCCTGACTTTC	CASSLGYRTGANVLTF
TRBJ1-4	few	TRBV2	-	TGTGCCAGCAGAGCGGAATATGAAAAACTGTTTTTT	CASRAEYEKLFF
TRBJ2-2	-	TRBV2	TRBD1	TGTGCCAGCAGTAGGGACAGGGCTGGGGAGCTGTTTTTT	CASSRDRAGELFF
TRBJ2-1	-	TRBV12-5	TRBD1	TGTGCTAGTGGCCCGGGACAGGGGGCCCACAATGAGCAGTTCTTC	CASGPGQGAHNEQFF
TRBJ1-2	-	TRBV7-8	-	TGTGCCAGCAGCTTAGGCCAGGGCCCCTATGGCTACACCTTC	CASSLGQGPYGYTF
TRBJ2-2	-	TRBV2	TRBD2	TGTGCCAGCTTACCGGGGGGGCGGTCCGGGGAGCTGTTTTTT	CASLPGGRSGELFF
TRBJ1-5	-	TRBV14	-	TGTGCCAGCAGCCAAGATCGAAAGTTTCTAGGCAATCAGCCCCAGCATTTT	CASSQDRKFLGNQPQHF
TRBJ1-6	-	TRBV9	-	TGTGCCAGCAGCGTAGACGGAGCCAGGGCCCTCCACTTT	CASSVDGARALHF
TRBJ2-1	-	TRBV5-5	TRBD2	TGTGCCAGCAGCTTGGTGGGCGGGAGTCCCTACAATGAGCAGTTCTTC	CASSLVGGSPYNEQFF
TRBJ2-1	-	TRBV9	-	TGTGCCAGCAGCGTACTGGGAGAGCTCTACAATGAGCAGTTCTTC	CASSVLGELYNEQFF
TRBJ1-1	few	TRBV27	TRBD1	TGTGCCAGCAGGAGTAGGACAGGGTGGGACACTGAAGCTTTCTTT	CASRSRTGWDTEAFF
TRBJ1-2	-	TRBV27	-	TGTGCCAGCAGTAGGCAGGGCTACTATGGCTACACCTTC	CASSRQGYYGYTF
TRBJ2-2	-	TRBV9	TRBD2	TGTGCCAGCAGCACACTAGCGGGAAGCGGGGAGCTGTTTTTT	CASSTLAGSGELFF
TRBJ2-5	-	TRBV11-3	TRBD2	TGTGCCAGCAGCTGGGGGGGGTGGGAGGCCCAGTACTTC	CASSWGGWEAQYF
TRBJ1-2	-	TRBV4-1	TRBD1	TGCGCCAGCAGCCAAAACCAACAGGGGGCGCGTGGCTACACCTTC	CASSQNQQGARGYTF
TRBJ2-2	-	TRBV9	TRBD2	TGTGCCAGCAGCGTATTTGCTAGCGGGGGGCCACCCACCGGGGAGCTGTTTTTT	CASSVFASGGPPTGELFF
TRBJ2-7	-	TRBV5-1	-	TGCGCCAGCAGCCCCAATAGTCCCTCCTACGAGCAGTACTTC	CASSPNSPSYEQYF
TRBJ1-5	-	TRBV19	-	TGTGCCAGTAGTATTCAGAAGATTAGCAATCAGCCCCAGCATTTT	CASSIQKISNQPQHF
TRBJ2-2	few	TRBV7-2	-	TGTGCCAGCAGCTTGGGGCAGGGAAAAACCGGGGAGCTGTTTTTT	CASSLGQGKTGELFF
TRBJ2-1	few	TRBV2	-	TGTGCCAGCACCCGGGAGGCGGGGGCGGTAAATGAGCAGTTCTTC	CASTREAGAVNEQFF
TRBJ1-1	-	TRBV7-9	TRBD1	TGTGCCAGCAGCTCCCGGACAGGGGGAACTGAAGCTTTCTTT	CASSSRTGGTEAFF
TRBJ1-1	-	TRBV6-6	-	TGTGCCAGCAGTTACTCGAGGGTATACACTGAAGCTTTCTTT	CASSYSRVYTEAFF
TRBJ2-7	once	TRBV7-6	TRBD2	TGTGCCAGCAGCGGGACTAGCGGGGGTGACTACGAGCAGTACTTC	CASSGTSGGDYEQYF
TRBJ2-3	-	TRBV6-5	-	TGTGCCACCTCCAGCGGGCGCACAGATACGCAGTATTTT	CATSSGRTDTQYF
TRBJ2-1	-	TRBV5-1	-	TGCGCCAGCAGCTTGGGAGGATTTTACAACCCCAATGAGCAGTTCTTC	CASSLGGFYNPNEQFF
TRBJ1-2	-	TRBV27	-	TGTGCCAGCAGTCCGGAGCACCCTAGATTCAGTGGCTACACCTTC	CASSPEHPRFSGYTF
TRBJ2-1	-	TRBV11-2	-	TGTGCCAGCAGCTTCGCAATAGCGGAAGCCTACAATGAGCAGTTCTTC	CASSFAIAEAYNEQFF
TRBJ2-3	few	TRBV5-1	TRBD2	TGCGCCAGCAGCTTGGGAAGGCGGGAGGGCCCCACAGATACGCAGTATTTT	CASSLGRREGPTDTQYF
TRBJ2-1	-	TRBV9	-	TGTGCCAGCAGCGTAGACGCGGGATCCTCCTACAATGAGCAGTTCTTC	CASSVDAGSSYNEQFF
TRBJ2-1	-	TRBV27	TRBD2	TGTGCCAGCAACATAAAGGCTCGTGGGGGAGATGGCGGGAGACTGGTCTTC	CASNIKARGGDGGRLVF
TRBJ2-1	-	TRBV5-4	-	TGTGCCAGCAGCGTACGGGAGCGCACATCCCTTGAGCAGTTCTTC	CASSVRERTSLEQFF
TRBJ2-4	few	TRBV4-1	TRBD2	TGCGCCAGCAGCCAATCGGCTAGCGGGGGGATAGCCAAAAACATTCAGTACTTC	CASSQSASGGIAKNIQYF
TRBJ2-5	-	TRBV9	-	TGTGCCAGCAGTCGAGGGGAGACCCAGTACTTC	CASSRGETQYF
TRBJ2-1	-	TRBV27	-	TGTGCCAGCAGTTTAGTGCTCACTAGAGACAATGAGCAGTTCTTC	CASSLVLTRDNEQFF
TRBJ2-1	-	TRBV6-5	-	TGTGCCAGCAGTCCAGGGGGCGGGAGAGGAAATGAGCAGTTCTTC	CASSPGGGRGNEQFF
TRBJ2-7	once	TRBV7-2	TRBD1	TGTGCCAGCAGCTTAAGCCGGGACAGGGAGACCTACGAGCAGTACTTC	CASSLSRDRETYEQYF
TRBJ2-2	-	TRBV25-1	TRBD1	TGTGCCAGCAGCGATCAACAGGGGGTGGTGAACACCGGGGAGCTGTTTTTT	CASSDQQGVVNTGELFF
TRBJ2-7	few	TRBV19	TRBD1	TGTGCCAGTAAAGACCTAGACAGGGAACTTGGCGAGCAGTACTTC	CASKDLDRELGEQYF
TRBJ2-7	-	TRBV6-5	-	TGTGCCAGCAGTTACGCGGCATCCGTTACCTACGAGCAGTACTTC	CASSYAASVTYEQYF
TRBJ2-7	-	TRBV9	-	TGTGCCAGCAGCGTAGCCCCCGGGCAGGGGTTCTACGAGCAGTACTTC	CASSVAPGQGFYEQYF
TRBJ2-5	-	TRBV11-2	-	TGTGCCAGCAGCTTAGAAAGGGGGTCAGGGAATAGATGGGAGACCCAGTACTTC	CASSLERGSGNRWETQYF
TRBJ1-2	-	TRBV9	-	TGTGCCAGCAGCGTAGATGTCGAGGGGACTGATGGCTACACCTTC	CASSVDVEGTDGYTF
TRBJ1-2	-	TRBV19	-	TGTGCCAGTAGTAACAGCTATGGCTACACCTTC	CASSNSYGYTF
TRBJ2-7	-	TRBV27	-	TGTGCCAGCAGTTTAGGTGGATACAGTCTATTCGAGCAGTACTTC	CASSLGGYSLFEQYF
TRBJ2-2	-	TRBV11-3	-	TGTGCCAGCAGCGGACATGTACGCGGGGAGCTGTTTTTT	CASSGHVRGELFF